This T cell receptor beta chain was obtained from a study of T cell clonality in common variable immunodeficiency. Study outcomes and limitations: Compared with controls, CVID subjects had fewer shared TCRbeta clones. Patient heterogeneity in the CVID cohort limited correlations between repertoire features and clinical complications. In common variable immunodeficiency, TCR beta chains reportedly carried fewer deletions and N-nucleotide insertions.

The V end was cut by 0 bases, the J end by 5 bases, with 8 bases between. The CDR3 consists of 14 residues. Germline assignment: CDR1 LNHNV and CDR2 YYDKDF (reference sequence). Equal genomic DNA amounts from CVID and control samples were sequenced. Sequencing used immunoSEQ multiplex PCR; TCRdb keeps in-frame clones, though not all of them. The sample presents around 34,000 clones, none singletons. This clone was picked up many times. Its antigen is as yet unknown. The read falls 3 residues short of the CDR3 end, and the missing part is taken from the germline J gene. This CDR3 is also generated by other DNA sequences in the sample.

The TCR was taken from a person aged 18 to 69 in good health. The chain links TRBV15 to TRBJ1-3; D unresolved. Sequenced input: peripheral blood mononuclear cells. The CDR3 loop is CATSRDGGRNTIYF. Incomplete CDR3 DNA: TGTGCCACCAGCAGAGATGGTGGGCGAAACACC.